The next 24 T cell receptor beta chains were all read from a single sample in a study of T cells in Graves' hyperthyroidism and ophthalmopathy. Amplified regions were TCR beta CDR3 sequences from RNA transcripts. RT-PCR in the first round (using the HTBI primer set) targeted the TCR CDR3. TCRdb fed the multiplex PCR reads into MiXCR, producing one record per CDR3 protein. This sample carries 660,000 or so distinct CDR3 sequences, less than 45% of them seen once, and the ten largest clones take approximately 7.2%. The sequenced sample was peripheral blood or thyroid tissue (not recorded which). These receptors were taken from an adult man with Graves' disease, either hyperthyroidism or ophthalmopathy (not recorded which).

Points on this clonotype: A much larger clone lies one base from this, so it may be a read error. The CDR3 does not end in the conserved phenylalanine or tryptophan, so this is likely a read error. The rearrangement uses TRBV20-1 and TRBJ1-1, with 8 positions matching TRBD1. This CDR3 contains 15 residues. The germline V gene encodes CDR1 DFQATT and CDR2 SNEGSKA (reference sequence). V was pared by 3 bases and J by 5 bases, with 11 bases of the junction left unmatched. The CDR3 reads CSARRAGGWRTEAFL. The CDR3 DNA reads as TGCAGTGCTAGGAGGGCAGGGGGCTGGAGGACTGAAGCTTTCCTT.

This sequence joins TRBV7-9 and TRBJ1-1; D uncertain. V was trimmed by 1 base and J by 1 base, leaving 10 bases between them. Germline values: CDR1 SEHNR, CDR2 FQNEAQ (reference sequence). The CDR3 runs 15 residues. CDR3 sequence (DNA): TGTGCCAGCAGCTTAGAGCTGGGTCCGAACACTGAAGCTTTCTTT. It yields the protein CASSLELGPNTEAFF.

The genes are TRBV7-9 and TRBJ2-6; 8 bases are shared with TRBD1. This CDR3 contains 16 residues. The germline V gene has CDR1 SEHNR and CDR2 FQNEAQ (reference sequence). After removal of 9 bases from V and 4 bases from J, the junction contained 11 bases not matched to a gene. This CDR3 reads CASSRTGITGANVLTF. The CDR3 coding sequence is TGTGCCAGTAGCAGGACAGGGATCACCGGGGCCAACGTCCTGACTTTC.

This chain connects TRBV7-9 to TRBJ1-1; 8 nucleotides match TRBD1. Trimming took 5 bases from V and 2 from J; bases not matched to a gene: 16. Germline V CDR1 and CDR2: SEHNR, FQNEAQ (reference sequence). The CDR3 is 18 amino acids. CDR3 sequence (DNA): TGTGCCAGCAGCGTACCCCACGGGACAGGAGGCATAAACACTGAAGCTTTCTTT. Translated, it gives CASSVPHGTGGINTEAFF.

The chain has TRBV11-1 and TRBJ2-5; D is ambiguous. V lost 1 base and J lost 5, with 11 bases in between. The CDR3 length is 14 residues. Germline lookup yields CDR1 SGHAT and CDR2 FQDESV (reference sequence). CDR3 nucleotides: TGTGCCAGCAGCTTAGGTGGGGTACGGGAGACCCAGTACTTC. Translated: CASSLGGVRETQYF.

In this sample, this clonotype turned up once. The chain recombines TRBV20-1 with TRBJ1-4; D is uncertain. The V gene lost 0 bases and the J gene lost 10 bases, with 12 bases spanning the gap. In germline, CDR1 is DFQATT, CDR2 SNEGSKA (reference sequence). This CDR3 spans 13 amino acids. CDR3 nucleotide sequence: TGCAGTGCTAGAGAGGCAGCCCCTGGAAAACTGTTTTTT. Translating it yields CSAREAAPGKLFF.

To note about this clonotype: Being one base from a much bigger clone, this may be a read error. The chain has TRBV7-9 and TRBJ2-5; 7 positions match TRBD2. Germline V gene data show CDR1 as SEHNR and CDR2 as FQNEAQ (reference sequence). The CDR3 totals 15 residues. The V gene end was trimmed by 4 bases and the J gene end by 5 bases; junction bases not matched to a gene: 10. The CDR3 reads CASSSPSGVRETQYF. CDR3 DNA: TGTGCCAGCAGCTCCCCGAGCGGGGTGAGGGAGACCCAGTACTTC.

There are many counts of this clonotype. The V gene is TRBV5-6, the J gene TRBJ1-2; D not resolved. Trimming shortened V by 1 base and J by 6 bases, and 7 bases separated the two germline ends. The CDR3 consists of 12 residues. Germline values: CDR1 SGHDT, CDR2 YYEEEE. The CDR3: CASSLLLDGYTF. In DNA, the CDR3 is TGTGCCAGCAGCTTGCTCCTGGATGGCTACACCTTC.

V usage is TRBV6-2 or TRBV6-3 and J usage is TRBJ1-1; 7 bases map to TRBD1. Germline CDR1 MNHEY, CDR2 SVGEGT. The ends lost 8 bases at V and 1 base at J; junction bases unmatched: 7. This CDR3 spans 14 amino acids. In nucleotides, the CDR3 is TGTGCCAGCCTCAGGGGGGGCCCGAACACTGAAGCTTTCTTT. Translating it yields CASLRGGPNTEAFF.

This clonotype occurred a few times. The chain links TRBV30 to TRBJ1-1; D unresolved. CDR3 size: 13 residues. V dropped 3 bases and J dropped 1 base, with 9 bases sitting between them. Looked up from germline, CDR1 is GTSNPN and CDR2 is SVGIG (reference sequence). In DNA, the CDR3 is TGTGCCTGGAGCAGGCGGAGGAACACTGAAGCTTTCTTT. This translates into CAWSRRRNTEAFF.

With respect to this clonotype: Since a much larger clone is just one base distant, this may be a read error. The chain carries TRBV7-9 and TRBJ2-5; possibly TRBD2 for D (5 bases). CDR1 is SEHNR, CDR2 FQNEAQ, per germline (reference sequence). The CDR3 contains 13 residues. The CDR3, as DNA: TGTGCCAGCAGCTTATTCGGGGAAGAGGCCCAGTACTTC. It yields the protein CASSLFGEEAQYF.

This clonotype was observed a handful of times. This chain uses TRBV19 with TRBJ1-1; tentative D call: TRBD1 (5 bases). The CDR3 sequence is 14 residues long. Germline V lookup: CDR1 LNHDA, CDR2 SQIVND (reference sequence). Deletions cut 3 bases from V and 7 bases from J, with 15 bases between. The CDR3 bases are TGTGCCAGTAGTATCCGGGTTGGGGGGGGTGAAGCTTTCTTT. Amino acids: CASSIRVGGGEAFF. Full variable domain (missing parts from reference TRBV19 and TRBJ1-1): DGGITQSPKYLFRKEGQNVTLSCEQNLNHDAMYWYRQDPGQGLRLIYYSQIVNDFQKGDIAEGYSVSREKKESFPLTVTSAQKNPTAFYLCASSIRVGGGEAFFGQGTRLTVV.

The chain couples TRBV7-6 to TRBJ1-1; D is uncertain. V was clipped by 6 bases and J by 4 bases, with 15 bases between them. The CDR3 is 14 residues long. Germline CDR1 and CDR2: SGHVS and FNYEAQ. The DNA of the CDR3 is TGTGCCAGCAGTCCCACGGGAGGGTCCACTGAAGCTTTCTTT. It codes for CASSPTGGSTEAFF. Supplemented by reference TRBV7-6 and TRBJ1-1, the full variable domain reads GAGVSQSPRYKVTKRGQDVALRCDPISGHVSLYWYRQALGQGPEFLTYFNYEAQQDKSGLPNDRFSAERPEGSISTLTIQRTEQRDSAMYRCASSPTGGSTEAFFGQGTRLTVV.

This clonotype was picked up many times. The V call is TRBV15, the J call TRBJ1-5, with TRBD1 as a possible D gene (6 bases). CDR3 size: 15 residues. The V end was cut by 0 bases, the J end by 7 bases, with 13 bases between. The germline gives CDR1 LNHNV, CDR2 YYDKDF (reference sequence). In DNA, the CDR3 is TGTGCCACCAGCAGAGACAGGGGAAAGGGACAGCCCCAGCATTTT. This translates into CATSRDRGKGQPQHF.

The chain links TRBV7-8 to TRBJ1-4; D unclear. The CDR3 runs 14 residues. The germline gives CDR1 SGHVS, CDR2 FQNEAQ. V lost 4 bases to trimming and J lost 6 bases, with 12 bases between them. The CDR3 protein is CASSSRFGDEKLFF. CDR3 DNA: TGTGCCAGCAGCTCCCGGTTCGGGGATGAAAAACTGTTTTTT.

This clonotype was seen a few times. The rearrangement links TRBV7-9 to TRBJ1-2, with unresolved D. The CDR3 sequence is 14 residues long. CDR1 is SEHNR and CDR2 is FQNEAQ in the germline V gene (reference sequence). The ends were cut back, 1 base at V and 2 bases at J, with 8 bases in the middle. Here the CDR3 DNA reads TGTGCCAGCAGCTTAGGCCCGATGAACTATGGCTACACCTTC. Protein: CASSLGPMNYGYTF.

The chain is built from TRBV12-3 or TRBV12-4 and TRBJ2-7; the D gene is possibly TRBD1 (6 bases). Trimming shortened V by 6 bases and J by 12 bases, and 18 bases separated the two germline ends. CDR3 size: 12 residues. The CDR3 spells CASRLAPGDLYF. CDR3 DNA: TGTGCCAGCAGGTTGGCGCCAGGGGACCTGTACTTC.

The sample holds one count of this clonotype. This chain connects TRBV2 to TRBJ1-5; D is possibly TRBD1 (6 bases). Germline lookup yields CDR1 SNHLY and CDR2 FYNNEI. The CDR3 sequence is 11 residues long. With 4 bases removed from V and 16 bases from J, the gap between germline ends came to 14 bases. CDR3 sequence (DNA): TGTGCCAGCAGTGGACAGGCGAAAGTACATTTT. Its translation is CASSGQAKVHF. The entire variable domain, with the rest obtained from reference TRBV2 and TRBJ1-5, is as follows: EPEVTQTPSHQVTQMGQEVILRCVPISNHLYFYWYRQILGQKVEFLVSFYNNEISEKSEIFDDQFSVERPDGSNFTLKIRSTKLEDSAMYFCASSGQAKVHFGDGTRLSIL.

This clonotype has a handful of counts. The rearrangement uses TRBV7-2 and TRBJ1-2; 9 bases line up with TRBD1. The CDR3 has 16 amino acids. CDR1 SGHTA and CDR2 FQGNSA come from the germline V gene. Trimming took 1 base from V and 5 from J; bases not matched to a gene: 8. The chain's CDR3 is CASSLGLDRGSYGYTF. The CDR3 nucleotides read TGTGCCAGCAGCTTAGGACTTGACAGGGGGAGTTATGGCTACACCTTC.

This chain connects TRBV7-9 to TRBJ2-7, with no clear D. There are 12 residues in the CDR3. V gave up 5 bases and J gave up 4 bases, with 9 bases separating them. Germline CDR1 SEHNR, CDR2 FQNEAQ (reference sequence). CDR3 protein: CASSQDFYEQYF. The CDR3 DNA reads as TGTGCCAGCAGCCAAGACTTTTACGAGCAGTACTTC.

The V and J genes are TRBV10-3 and TRBJ1-6; 7 bases agree with TRBD1. Germline CDR1 and CDR2: ENHRY and SYGVKD. The CDR3 runs to 14 residues. V shed 10 bases, J shed 4 bases, and the junction held 7 bases outside the gene matches. CDR3 sequence (DNA): TGTGCCAACAGAAGGGACAGTTATAATTCACCCCTCCACTTT. It specifies CANRRDSYNSPLHF.

This clonotype was detected only a few times. J is TRBJ2-2 and V is TRBV7-3; 16 bases are shared with TRBD2. The germline V gene has CDR1 SGHTA and CDR2 FQGTGA. The junction had 3 bases not matched to a gene; V was cut back by 5 bases and J by 6 bases. The CDR3 totals 16 residues. The DNA of the CDR3 is TGTGCCAGCAGCCTCGGGACTAGCGGGGGGGCCGGGGAGCTGTTTTTT. Translation gives CASSLGTSGGAGELFF.

The sample holds one count of this clonotype. With a much larger clone just one base away, this may be a read error. The rearrangement uses TRBV7-9 and TRBJ1-4; D uncertain. The ends were cut back, 5 bases at V and 7 bases at J, with 8 bases in the middle. Germline CDR1 SEHNR, CDR2 FQNEAQ (reference sequence). The length of the CDR3 is 12 residues. The CDR3 nucleotides read TGTGCCAGCAGCATAGTGGCTGAAAAACTGTTTTTT. This codes for CASSIVAEKLFF.

In its sample, this clonotype was seen many times. The rearrangement uses TRBV7-2 and TRBJ1-1, with 7 bases fitting TRBD1. The V gene's germline CDR1 is SGHTA and CDR2 FQGNSA. The CDR3 runs to 15 residues. The trim removed 0 bases at V and 1 base at J, leaving 2 bases unmatched. The CDR3 sequence is CASSLAGQKNTEAFF. CDR3 DNA sequence: TGTGCCAGCAGCTTAGCGGGACAGAAGAACACTGAAGCTTTCTTT.